A single sample gave rise to the 26 T cell receptor beta chains below, sequenced in a study of vaccination effects on CD4 cells after COVID-19. Cultured cells yielded isolated CD4+ T cells after 10 to 11 days. Their antigens are not known. This table comes from immunoSEQ multiplex PCR, and its TCRdb copy is limited to in-frame clones, with some not included. The data contain over 65,000 clones, approximately 80% of them seen just once; the ten biggest clones take up about 2%. Here the sequenced sample was CD4+ T cells from PBMCs cultured without peptide, taken before COVID-19 vaccination. The receptors originated from a human donor who received a COVID-19 vaccine.

The rearrangement joins TRBV2 to TRBJ2-2, with TRBD1 matching 7 bases. Germline CDR1 SNHLY, CDR2 FYNNEI. The CDR3 contains 16 residues. V lost 2 bases to trimming and J lost 4 bases; unmatched junction nucleotides: 7. CDR3 DNA: TGTGCCAGCAGTGAAACCCGACAGGGACGCACCGGGGAGCTGTTTTTT. It is translated as CASSETRQGRTGELFF.

A single count supports this clone. The chain links TRBV28 to TRBJ2-6; D perhaps matches TRBD1 (5 bases). The CDR3 has 15 residues. Germline CDR1 is MDHEN and CDR2 is SYDVKM. V gave up 2 bases and J gave up 2 bases, with 7 bases separating them. CDR3 sequence: CASSLLGAGANVLTF. The CDR3 DNA follows: TGTGCCAGCAGTTTACTAGGGGCTGGGGCCAACGTCCTGACTTTC.

There are a few counts of this clone. V is TRBV28 and J is TRBJ1-4; 11 bases map to TRBD1. Germline V gene lookup returns CDR1 MDHEN and CDR2 SYDVKM. This CDR3 has 15 residues. J gave up 7 bases and V 3 bases, and 4 bases lay outside the gene matches. CDR3 nucleotides: TGTGCCAGCAGTTTCCGGACAGGGGGCGGTGAAAAACTGTTTTTT. This gives the protein CASSFRTGGGEKLFF.

The chain combines TRBV18 with TRBJ2-3; D is ambiguous. The germline CDR1 and CDR2 sequences are KGHSH and LQKENI. V lost 2 bases and J 1 base, leaving 10 bases between the germline ends. The CDR3 is 15 residues long. The CDR3 bases are TGTGCCAGCTCACCATTAAGGCAGGGCACAGATACGCAGTATTTT. Translated, it gives CASSPLRQGTDTQYF.

The rearrangement joins TRBV11-3 to TRBJ1-3, with D tentatively TRBD1 (5 bases). The CDR3 spans 15 residues. Germline V gene sequence: CDR1 SGHNT, CDR2 YENEEA. V was shortened by 1 base and J by 0 bases, with 7 bases between the two germline ends. The CDR3 loop reads CASSLAGHSGNTIYF. For the CDR3, the DNA is TGTGCCAGCAGCTTAGCGGGGCACTCTGGAAACACCATATATTTT.

There are a few counts of this clone. V is TRBV6-5 and J is TRBJ1-2; 7 positions match TRBD1. The CDR3 is 14 residues long. Germline V lookup: CDR1 MNHEY, CDR2 SVGAGI. V lost 0 bases to trimming and J lost 7 bases; unmatched junction nucleotides: 5. As DNA, the CDR3 is TGTGCCAGCAGTTACTCGGGAGGGGGCTCTGGCTACACCTTC. As protein: CASSYSGGGSGYTF.

V gene TRBV18 combines with J gene TRBJ1-2; D ambiguous. CDR3 length: 13 residues. The germline V gene has CDR1 KGHSH and CDR2 LQKENI. Trimming removed 5 bases at V and 2 bases at J, with 9 bases between. CDR3 nucleotides: TGTGCCAGCTCAGCTGGACGGAACTATGGCTACACCTTC. Protein sequence: CASSAGRNYGYTF.

V usage is TRBV10-2 and J usage is TRBJ1-6; 8 bases are a match to TRBD1. This CDR3 comprises 14 residues. Germline V gene data show CDR1 as WSHSY and CDR2 as SAAADI. V was pared by 6 bases and J by 7 bases, with 5 bases of the junction left unmatched. The CDR3 region is CASSRDRQNSPLHF. In DNA, the CDR3 is TGCGCCAGCAGCCGGGACAGGCAGAATTCACCCCTCCACTTT.

V gene TRBV5-6 combines with J gene TRBJ2-6; D is ambiguous. Germline CDR1 SGHDT, CDR2 YYEEEE. Between the trimmed V and J ends, which lost 1 base and 0 bases, there was a span of 11 bases. The CDR3 extends over 17 amino acids. The CDR3 spells CASSLNLMSSGANVLTF. The CDR3 bases are TGTGCCAGCAGCTTGAATCTTATGAGCTCTGGGGCCAACGTCCTGACTTTC.

J is TRBJ1-2 and V is TRBV2, with no clear D. The CDR3 extends over 13 amino acids. The germline V and J ends were trimmed by 7 bases and 8 bases, with 17 bases remaining between them. Germline CDR1 reads SNHLY; CDR2 reads FYNNEI. This chain's CDR3 is CASNRQALEGYTF. CDR3 sequence (DNA): TGTGCCAGCAATAGGCAGGCCCTGGAGGGCTACACCTTC.

This sequence joins TRBV2 and TRBJ2-5; TRBD2 agrees at 7 bases. This CDR3 region has 13 residues. Losses at the gene ends were 7 bases for V and 5 bases for J; bases not matched to a gene: 7. Germline V lookup: CDR1 SNHLY, CDR2 FYNNEI. CDR3 protein: CASKTSLWETQYF. In nucleotides, the CDR3 is TGTGCCAGCAAGACTAGCCTGTGGGAGACCCAGTACTTC.

The gene calls are TRBV7-8 and TRBJ1-4, with D possibly matching TRBD1 (6 bases). With 5 bases removed from V and 7 bases from J, the gap between germline ends came to 17 bases. The CDR3 is 15 residues long. From germline, CDR1 is SGHVS and CDR2 FQNEAQ. CDR3 coding DNA: TGTGCCAGCAGCCAGTACAGGGTGAGGGGTGAAAAACTGTTTTTT. Translated, it gives CASSQYRVRGEKLFF.

A single count supports this clone. The J gene is TRBJ1-1, the V gene TRBV6-5; D is unresolved. Germline V gene lookup returns CDR1 MNHEY and CDR2 SVGAGI. The CDR3 extends over 14 amino acids. V lost 5 bases to trimming and J lost 4 bases, with 14 bases between them. The CDR3 DNA follows: TGTGCCAGCAGTACCCGCCATCGGCTCACTGAAGCTTTCTTT. Amino acids: CASSTRHRLTEAFF.

The chain combines TRBV2 with TRBJ2-3; perhaps TRBD2 as D (5 bases). V lost 4 bases and J lost 6, with 17 bases in between. CDR3 length: 15 residues. CDR1 and CDR2 from the germline V gene are SNHLY and FYNNEI. In DNA, the CDR3 is TGTGCCAGCAGTGGCCTGCCCTCCCGCGGGGATACGCAGTATTTT. This encodes CASSGLPSRGDTQYF.

V is TRBV9 and J is TRBJ1-3; 11 bases match TRBD1. The junction had 8 bases not matched to a gene; V was cut back by 0 bases and J by 3 bases. Germline assignment: CDR1 SGDLS and CDR2 YYNGEE. This CDR3 region has 18 residues. CDR3: CASSVDSGQGASGNTIYF. The CDR3 nucleotides read TGTGCCAGCAGCGTAGATTCCGGACAGGGGGCTAGTGGAAACACCATATATTTT. Full variable domain (remainder filled in from reference TRBV9 and TRBJ1-3): DSGVTQTPKHLITATGQRVTLRCSPRSGDLSVYWYQQSLDQGLQFLIQYYNGEERAKGNILERFSAQQFPDLHSELNLSSLELGDSALYFCASSVDSGQGASGNTIYFGEGSWLTVV.

J is TRBJ1-1 and V is TRBV11-2; D unclear. V lost 1 base to trimming and J lost 0 bases, with 9 bases between them. Per germline, CDR1 SGHAT and CDR2 FQNNGV. This CDR3 is built from 15 residues. In DNA, the CDR3 is TGTGCCAGCAGCTTAGTGAGGGCGGTGAACACTGAAGCTTTCTTT. Translation gives CASSLVRAVNTEAFF.

The V and J genes are TRBV28 and TRBJ2-6, with TRBD1 identical over 7 bases. The CDR3 runs 15 residues. Germline CDR1 is MDHEN and CDR2 is SYDVKM. V lost 5 bases and J lost 3; bases outside the gene matches: 4. The CDR3, as DNA: TGTGCCAGCAGTGCACAGGGGTTTGGGGCCAACGTCCTGACTTTC. Its protein is CASSAQGFGANVLTF.

This clone was detected only a few times. J is TRBJ2-7 and V is TRBV5-6; TRBD2 is a possible D gene (5 bases). The V gene's germline CDR1 is SGHDT and CDR2 YYEEEE. V gave up 3 bases and J gave up 4 bases, with 14 bases separating them. The CDR3 length is 14 residues. CDR3 loop: CASSSWGDYYEQYV. The CDR3 DNA reads as TGTGCCAGCAGCTCATGGGGAGATTATTACGAGCAGTACGTC.

The chain uses TRBV11-2 and TRBJ1-3; 7 nucleotides match TRBD1. The germline CDR1 and CDR2 sequences are SGHAT and FQNNGV. J lost 3 bases, V lost 3 bases, and 5 bases had no gene match. The CDR3 runs 15 residues. The CDR3 DNA reads as TGTGCCAGCAGCTTTGACAGGGTTGGTGGAAACACCATATATTTT. Encoded protein: CASSFDRVGGNTIYF. Full variable domain (rest looked up from reference TRBV11-2 and TRBJ1-3): EAGVAQSPRYKIIEKRQSVAFWCNPISGHATLYWYQQILGQGPKLLIQFQNNGVVDDSQLPKDRFSAERLKGVDSTLKIQPAKLEDSAVYLCASSFDRVGGNTIYFGEGSWLTVV.

The chain carries TRBV10-1 and TRBJ1-1; D gene ambiguous. The V and J ends lost 3 bases and 1 base respectively, with 9 bases between them. From germline, CDR1 is WNHNN and CDR2 SYGVQD (reference sequence). CDR3 length: 14 residues. The CDR3 DNA is TGCGCCAGCAGTGAATTTGGTCCGAACACTGAAGCTTTCTTT. The encoded protein is CASSEFGPNTEAFF.

J is TRBJ1-1 and V is TRBV29-1; D is perhaps TRBD1 (6 bases). V dropped 6 bases and J dropped 4 bases, with 9 bases sitting between them. The CDR3 covers 11 residues. Germline V CDR1 and CDR2: SQVTM, ANQGSEA. Here the CDR3 DNA reads TGCAGCGTCAAGGGGGGCACTGAAGCTTTCTTT. Protein sequence: CSVKGGTEAFF.

The chain carries TRBV11-3 and TRBJ2-1, with D possibly being TRBD1 (7 bases). CDR3 length equals 15 residues. With 0 bases removed from V and 8 bases from J, the gap between germline ends came to 14 bases. Germline lookup yields CDR1 SGHNT and CDR2 YENEEA. CDR3 nucleotide sequence: TGTGCCAGCAGCTTAGAGTACAGGGGAGGTCATGAGCAGTTCTTC. It yields the protein CASSLEYRGGHEQFF. Filled out from reference TRBV11-3 and TRBJ2-1, the complete variable domain reads EAGVVQSPRYKIIEKKQPVAFWCNPISGHNTLYWYLQNLGQGPELLIRYENEEAVDDSQLPKDRFSAERLKGVDSTLKIQPAELGDSAVYLCASSLEYRGGHEQFFGPGTRLTVL.

This clone was picked up a small number of times. This chain links TRBV5-1 with TRBJ1-3, with TRBD1 matching over 9 bases. Per germline, CDR1 SGHRS and CDR2 YFSETQ. This CDR3 region has 12 residues. V dropped 7 bases and J dropped 4; count of bases not matched to a gene: 0. The CDR3 spells CASGTGGNTIYF. CDR3 sequence (DNA): TGCGCCAGCGGGACAGGGGGAAACACCATATATTTT.

J is TRBJ2-5 and V is TRBV5-1; unclear D gene. The V gene lost 0 bases and the J gene lost 4 bases, with 10 bases spanning the gap. CDR1 SGHRS and CDR2 YFSETQ come from the germline V gene. This CDR3 spans 14 amino acids. CDR3 residues: CASSLARSGETQYF. CDR3 DNA: TGCGCCAGCAGCTTGGCGCGGTCCGGAGAGACCCAGTACTTC.

The V call is TRBV9, the J call TRBJ2-5, with 8 nucleotides matching TRBD2. V shed 2 bases, J shed 0 bases, and the junction held 6 bases outside the gene matches. This CDR3 is 16 amino acids long. Germline lookup yields CDR1 SGDLS and CDR2 YYNGEE. CDR3 region: CASSVGGGTYQETQYF. DNA of the CDR3: TGTGCCAGCAGCGTCGGCGGGGGGACGTACCAAGAGACCCAGTACTTC.

CDR3 amino acids: CASSKATANTGELFF. The CDR3 DNA reads as TGTGCCAGCAGTAAGGCTACAGCGAACACCGGGGAGCTGTTTTTT. The chain joins TRBV2 to TRBJ2-2; D uncertain. This CDR3 spans 15 amino acids. The germline gives CDR1 SNHLY, CDR2 FYNNEI. V gave up 5 bases and J gave up 0 bases, with 10 bases separating them.